A single sample gave rise to the 16 T cell receptor beta chains below, sequenced in a study of shared clonotypes between healthy human individuals. Measured with immunoSEQ multiplex PCR; TCRdb has only the in-frame clones, and not every one. This sample yields under 2,000,000 clones, of which over 85% are seen a single time; 1% to 1.5% belongs to the top ten. The naive CD8 subset, CD45RO-negative cells positively selected for CCR7, excluded terminally differentiated effector memory CD45RA+ cells. Sequencing was done on a sample of naive CD8+ T cells sorted from blood. Source of these receptors: a young man in good health.

This chain uses TRBV5-6 with TRBJ2-1; perhaps TRBD1 as D (6 bases). The CDR3 length is 14 residues. Trimming shortened V by 0 bases and J by 3 bases, and 7 bases separated the two germline ends. Germline-derived CDR1 and CDR2 are SGHDT and YYEEEE. This chain's CDR3 is CASSLGQVYNEQFF. CDR3 nucleotide sequence: TGTGCCAGCAGCTTGGGACAGGTCTACAATGAGCAGTTCTTC.

The V and J genes are TRBV7-9 and TRBJ2-1; TRBD2 aligns across 9 bases. Germline CDR1 reads SEHNR; CDR2 reads FQNEAQ (reference sequence). The V gene end was trimmed by 1 base and the J gene end by 2 bases; junction bases not matched to a gene: 9. The CDR3 is 18 amino acids. CDR3 sequence: CASSLGLAGKGTYNEQFF. The CDR3 region has the DNA TGTGCCAGCAGCTTAGGGCTAGCGGGGAAAGGGACCTACAATGAGCAGTTCTTC.

The CDR3 protein is CASSLAGGLPGELFF. The CDR3 DNA follows: TGTGCCAGCAGCTTAGCGGGGGGGCTCCCCGGGGAGCTGTTTTTT. The chain couples TRBV7-9 to TRBJ2-2; D is possibly TRBD2 (7 bases). This CDR3 has 15 residues. V lost 0 bases to trimming and J lost 6 bases, with 11 bases between them. Germline loops: CDR1 SEHNR, CDR2 FQNEAQ (reference sequence).

The rearrangement links TRBV5-8 to TRBJ1-2, with D perhaps TRBD1 (6 bases). The CDR3 extends over 17 amino acids. The V gene lost 0 bases and the J gene lost 6 bases, with 21 bases spanning the gap. Germline V gene data show CDR1 as SGHTS and CDR2 as YDEGEE. The CDR3 DNA reads as TGTGCCAGCAGCTTGGGGGTCCTCAGACAGGAGGTCGATGGCTACACCTTC. This gives the protein CASSLGVLRQEVDGYTF. The full variable domain, completed using reference TRBV5-8 and TRBJ1-2, is EAGVTQSPTHLIKTRGQQATLRCSPISGHTSVYWYQQALGLGLQFLLWYDEGEERNRGNFPPRFSGRQFPNYSSELNVNALELEDSALYLCASSLGVLRQEVDGYTFGSGTRLTVV.

The gene calls are TRBV7-2 and TRBJ1-2; 7 bases map to TRBD1. The CDR3 sequence is 14 residues long. J gave up 2 bases and V 5 bases, and 5 bases lay outside the gene matches. The germline gives CDR1 SGHTA, CDR2 FQGNSA. The chain's CDR3 is CASSMDRLNYGYTF. Written as DNA, the CDR3 is TGTGCCAGCAGCATGGACAGGTTGAACTATGGCTACACCTTC.

V is TRBV7-9 and J is TRBJ2-5; 11 bases align to TRBD2. CDR3 size: 16 residues. CDR1 is SEHNR and CDR2 is FQNEAQ in the germline V gene (reference sequence). V was pared by 0 bases and J by 2 bases, with 2 bases of the junction left unmatched. The CDR3 region is CASSLAGTSGQETQYF. As DNA, the CDR3 is TGTGCCAGCAGCTTAGCGGGGACTAGCGGACAAGAGACCCAGTACTTC.

The chain combines TRBV5-5 with TRBJ1-6; 7 positions agree with TRBD1. The CDR3 length is 15 residues. After removal of 5 bases from V and 7 bases from J, the junction contained 9 bases not matched to a gene. The V gene's germline CDR1 is SGHKS and CDR2 YYEKEE (reference sequence). CDR3 bases: TGTGCCAGCAGAAACGACAGGGTTCTAAATTCACCCCTCCACTTT. Translated: CASRNDRVLNSPLHF.

Comment on this clone: Other DNA sequences of this sample code for an identical CDR3. This chain connects TRBV27 to TRBJ2-7, with 14 positions matching TRBD2. With 5 bases clipped from V and 2 bases from J, the junction kept 5 bases outside the gene matches. This CDR3 is 16 amino acids long. The germline V gene has CDR1 MNHEY and CDR2 SMNVEV (reference sequence). CDR3 protein: CASSPGTSGGTYEQYF. The CDR3 region has the DNA TGTGCCAGCAGTCCCGGGACTAGCGGGGGTACCTACGAGCAGTACTTC.

The rearrangement joins TRBV7-6 to TRBJ2-7; tentatively, D is TRBD2 (6 bases). CDR3 size: 13 residues. Germline V gene sequence: CDR1 SGHVS, CDR2 FNYEAQ. Trimming pared 4 bases from V and 2 bases from J, leaving 9 bases between. This chain's CDR3 is CASSWGEAYEQYF. For the CDR3, the DNA is TGTGCCAGCAGCTGGGGGGAGGCCTACGAGCAGTACTTC.

Remarks on this clone: Other nucleotide sequences in the sample specify the same CDR3. CDR3 in amino acids: CASSLGLYSNQPQHF. DNA for the CDR3: TGTGCCAGCAGTTTGGGGCTCTATAGCAATCAGCCCCAGCATTTT. The rearrangement uses TRBV27 and TRBJ1-5; perhaps TRBD1 as D (5 bases). The CDR3 has 15 amino acids. The germline V gene has CDR1 MNHEY and CDR2 SMNVEV (reference sequence). V was shortened by 3 bases and J by 0 bases, with 9 bases between the two germline ends.

The chain links TRBV4-3 to TRBJ2-3; D might be TRBD2 (5 bases). Between the trimmed V and J ends, which lost 6 bases and 1 base, there was a span of 14 bases. CDR3 length: 15 amino acids. The germline V gene has CDR1 LGHNA and CDR2 YSLEER. Here the CDR3 reads CASRQREGGTDTQYF. The DNA of the CDR3 is TGCGCCAGCAGACAGCGAGAGGGAGGCACAGATACGCAGTATTTT.

The CDR3 reads CASSWLGQGNNEQFF. DNA of the CDR3: TGTGCCAGCAGCTGGCTGGGACAGGGGAACAATGAGCAGTTCTTC. V usage is TRBV7-8 and J usage is TRBJ2-1, with 10 bases that match TRBD1. V lost 4 bases and J lost 5; bases outside the gene matches: 5. Germline V lookup: CDR1 SGHVS, CDR2 FQNEAQ. The CDR3 spans 15 residues.

This clone has more than one count but fewer than ten. The sample carries other DNA sequences with the same CDR3. The J gene is TRBJ2-7, the V gene TRBV5-6; TRBD2 might be the D (6 bases). Germline CDR1 SGHDT, CDR2 YYEEEE. V lost 0 bases and J lost 5, with 6 bases in between. The CDR3 is 12 residues long. Here the CDR3 DNA reads TGTGCCAGCAGCTTGGGGGGGGACGAGCAGTACTTC. This encodes CASSLGGDEQYF.

As concerns this clone: This sample also contains other DNA sequences that code for the same CDR3. This chain uses TRBV10-3 with TRBJ2-3, with no clear D. The CDR3 has 11 amino acids. Germline CDR1 is ENHRY and CDR2 is SYGVKD. The V gene lost 2 bases and the J gene lost 6 bases, with 3 bases spanning the gap. The CDR3 coding sequence is TGTGCCATCAGTGAGGGGGATACGCAGTATTTT. Its translation is CAISEGDTQYF.

The chain uses TRBV27 and TRBJ2-7; 14 nucleotides match TRBD2. V lost 3 bases to trimming and J lost 7 bases; unmatched junction nucleotides: 8. The germline V gene encodes CDR1 MNHEY and CDR2 SMNVEV (reference sequence). The CDR3 extends over 16 amino acids. DNA of the CDR3: TGTGCCAGCAGTTTCCTTGAGGGACTAGCGGGAGAAGAGCAGTACTTC. Amino acids: CASSFLEGLAGEEQYF.

The V and J genes are TRBV7-9 and TRBJ2-1; 11 nucleotides line up with TRBD2. The germline gives CDR1 SEHNR, CDR2 FQNEAQ (reference sequence). There are 16 residues in the CDR3. Trimming cost V 5 bases and J 2 bases; bases outside gene matches: 5. The CDR3 sequence is CASSGLAGGAYNEQFF. In nucleotides, the CDR3 is TGTGCCAGCAGCGGATTAGCGGGAGGGGCCTACAATGAGCAGTTCTTC.